This T cell receptor beta chain was recorded in a study of human T cells and chemical hapten exposure. Study in general: Patch tests put 0.01% DPC on the upper back, and the results were checked at 6 days. Study-level results: DPC sensitization did not alter TCRs above 1 in 1000 frequency.

TCRdb redid the calling of the RACE reads with MiXCR, one entry per CDR3 protein. Of about 100,000 distinct CDR3 sequences listed, about an eighth are singletons. The CDR3 spans 14 residues. The germline V gene encodes CDR1 LNHDA and CDR2 SQIVND (reference sequence). Trimming cost V 1 base and J 3 bases, with 9 bases left between them. Time point indicated: patch test 2, 6 weeks after DPC sensitization. The treatment denotes: therapeutic diphenylcyclopropenone sensitization with weekly scalp DPC. Concerning this clonotype itself: What it binds is unknown.

Sequenced here: whole blood, sampled in connection with sensitization to the hapten diphenylcyclopropenone (DPC). The rearrangement uses TRBV19 and TRBJ2-5, with D maybe TRBD1 (5 bases). The receptor's source is a woman aged 35 to 49 with alopecia areata. Some clones in this sample may be carry-over from other donors' samples. The CDR3, as DNA: TGTGCCAGTAGTATAGGGCAGGGAAAAGAGACCCAGTACTTC. As protein: CASSIGQGKETQYF.